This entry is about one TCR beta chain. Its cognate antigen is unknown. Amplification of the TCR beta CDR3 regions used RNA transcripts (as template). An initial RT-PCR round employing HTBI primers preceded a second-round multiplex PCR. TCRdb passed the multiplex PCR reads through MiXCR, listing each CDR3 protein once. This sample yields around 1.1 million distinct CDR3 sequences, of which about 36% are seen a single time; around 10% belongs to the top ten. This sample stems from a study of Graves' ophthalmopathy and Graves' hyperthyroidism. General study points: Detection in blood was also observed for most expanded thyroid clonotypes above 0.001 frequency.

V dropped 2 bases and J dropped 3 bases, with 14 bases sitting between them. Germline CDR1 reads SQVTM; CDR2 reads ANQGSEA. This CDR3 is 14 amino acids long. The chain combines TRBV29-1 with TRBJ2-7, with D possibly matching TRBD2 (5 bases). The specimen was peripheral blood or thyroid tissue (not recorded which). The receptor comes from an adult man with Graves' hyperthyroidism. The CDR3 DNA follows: TGCAGCGTTGAATTTTCCGGGAACTACTACGAGCAGTACTTC. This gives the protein CSVEFSGNYYEQYF.